This TCR beta chain was sequenced during a study of spatial heterogeneity in lung cancer. CDR3 length equals 13 residues. V lost 0 bases and J 1 base, leaving 3 bases between the germline ends. Looked up from germline, CDR1 is SGHAT and CDR2 is FQNNGV. Each CDR3 protein gets one entry after TCRdb re-called the 5' RACE reads with MiXCR. The sample yields around 74,000 distinct CDR3 sequences, about an eighth seen once. As to time point: sample taken at primary tumor resection. From tumor, nontumor lung or frozen PBMC, whole RNA was taken unsorted for sequencing. V gene TRBV11-2 combines with J gene TRBJ1-1; D uncertain. Source: PBMCs, taken at surgery. The receptor comes from a male donor with early-stage non-small cell lung cancer. This CDR3 is CASSLDENTEAFF. DNA of the CDR3: TGTGCCAGCAGCTTAGATGAGAACACTGAAGCTTTCTTT.